These 27 T cell receptor beta chains were sequenced from one sample in a study of response to subunit inactivated influenza vaccine listed by TCRdb under 2018. To prepare the library, RT-PCR was applied. Sequencing instrument: Illumina HiSeq 2500. Using fastp trimming at Q25 and MiXCR clonotype assembly, TCRdb reanalyzed the public sequencing data and kept in-frame beta chains. CDR3 protein duplicates are merged, each entry listing the most common genes and DNA. This sample comprises about 520,000 distinct CDR3 sequences, about 25% of them detected only once. The ten largest clones capture approximately 1.9% of the sample. This specimen was CD4+ T cells sorted from PBMCs, taken 4 to 6 days after vaccination. These receptors were obtained from a man over 45 who received an inactivated influenza vaccine. Donor details come from another sample of the same person, matched by shared clones.

V and J are TRBV6-2 or TRBV6-3 and TRBJ1-5; 7 bases align to TRBD1. This CDR3 contains 18 residues. Germline-derived CDR1 and CDR2 are MNHEY and SVGEGT. V trimming: 4 bases; J trimming: 4 bases; junction bases outside the gene matches: 16. CDR3 loop: CASSLAGQRREMNQPQHF. Written as DNA, the CDR3 is TGTGCCAGCAGTTTAGCGGGACAGCGACGAGAGATGAATCAGCCCCAGCATTTT.

The chain combines TRBV5-1 with TRBJ2-3, with a tentative D call TRBD2 (5 bases). Germline values: CDR1 SGHRS, CDR2 YFSETQ. The CDR3 is 16 residues long. With 0 bases removed from V and 3 bases from J, the gap between germline ends came to 14 bases. Written as DNA, the CDR3 is TGCGCCAGCAGCTTGGCGACTACTCTAGCAACAGATACGCAGTATTTT. Translation gives CASSLATTLATDTQYF.

This clonotype was picked up a small number of times. The chain links TRBV7-9 to TRBJ2-2; D is possibly TRBD1 or TRBD2 (5 bases each). Trimming stripped 4 bases from V and 0 bases from J, with 9 bases between. The germline gives CDR1 SEHNR, CDR2 FQNEAQ (reference sequence). The CDR3 runs 15 residues. The CDR3 sequence: CASSSGLTNTGELFF. In DNA, the CDR3 is TGTGCCAGCAGCTCGGGGCTGACGAACACCGGGGAGCTGTTTTTT.

This chain connects TRBV2 to TRBJ2-3, with D unresolved. Germline loops: CDR1 SNHLY, CDR2 FYNNEI. V gave up 7 bases and J gave up 6 bases, with 8 bases separating them. The CDR3 contains 11 residues. CDR3 in amino acids: CASTRRDTQYF. DNA of the CDR3: TGTGCCAGCACCCGGCGGGATACGCAGTATTTT.

This clonotype has just a few counts. The chain is built from TRBV7-2 and TRBJ2-2; the match to TRBD2 covers 11 bases. V lost 3 bases, J lost 0 bases, and 0 bases stayed unmatched. CDR3 length: 16 residues. Germline-derived CDR1 and CDR2 are SGHTA and FQGNSA. This CDR3 reads CASSLGLAANTGELFF. For the CDR3, the DNA is TGTGCCAGCAGCTTGGGACTAGCGGCGAACACCGGGGAGCTGTTTTTT.

The gene calls are TRBV15 and TRBJ2-1; D perhaps matches TRBD2 (6 bases). The germline CDR1 and CDR2 sequences are LNHNV and YYDKDF (reference sequence). The CDR3 has 15 residues. Trimming took off 1 base at V and 9 bases at J, with 16 bases between the two ends. The CDR3 protein is CATSRGGGRVGEQFF. The CDR3 nucleotides read TGTGCCACCAGCAGAGGGGGAGGCAGGGTCGGTGAGCAGTTCTTC.

This clonotype appeared many times. This chain joins TRBV5-1 and TRBJ2-5; D gene unclear. The CDR3 is 12 residues long. The germline V and J ends were trimmed by 0 bases and 5 bases, with 5 bases remaining between them. Germline V CDR1 and CDR2: SGHRS, YFSETQ. CDR3 loop: CASSLVSETQYF. In DNA form, the CDR3 reads TGCGCCAGCAGCTTGGTTTCGGAGACCCAGTACTTC. Based on the CDR3 plus reference TRBV5-1 and TRBJ2-5, the full variable domain is KAGVTQTPRYLIKTRGQQVTLSCSPISGHRSVSWYQQTPGQGLQFLFEYFSETQRNKGNFPGRFSGRQFSNSRSEMNVSTLELGDSALYLCASSLVSETQYFGPGTRLLVL.

V gene TRBV18 combines with J gene TRBJ2-7, with 9 nucleotides matching TRBD1. CDR3 length equals 15 residues. Germline assignment: CDR1 KGHSH and CDR2 LQKENI. Trimming removed 6 bases from V and 1 base from J; junction bases left unmatched: 7. CDR3 sequence reads: CASSVTGGTSYEQYF. CDR3 nucleotide sequence: TGTGCCAGCTCCGTCACAGGGGGCACGTCCTACGAGCAGTACTTC.

The rearrangement links TRBV12-3 or TRBV12-4 to TRBJ2-1; D is ambiguous. This CDR3 is 15 amino acids long. V was clipped by 2 bases and J by 2 bases, with 10 bases between them. This CDR3 is CASSLTRRTYNEQFF. CDR3 nucleotide sequence: TGTGCCAGCAGTTTAACCAGGCGTACCTACAATGAGCAGTTCTTC.

The rearrangement uses TRBV12-3 or TRBV12-4 and TRBJ1-6; TRBD1 matches 8 bases. The length of the CDR3 is 13 residues. Trimming took 6 bases from V and 11 from J; bases not matched to a gene: 6. The CDR3 here is CASRGQVGTPLHF. The CDR3 DNA reads TGTGCCAGCAGGGGACAGGTGGGGACACCCCTCCACTTT.

The CDR3: CASSDLGLAGSEQYF. The CDR3 bases are TGTGCCAGCAGTGACCTCGGACTAGCGGGTAGCGAGCAGTACTTC. The rearrangement links TRBV6-2 or TRBV6-3 to TRBJ2-7; 11 bases fit TRBD2. CDR1 is MNHEY and CDR2 is SVGEGT in the germline V gene. Germline trimming cut 5 bases from V and 6 bases from J; bases unmatched to any gene: 9. The CDR3 consists of 15 residues.

V usage is TRBV10-3 and J usage is TRBJ2-7, with D perhaps given as TRBD1 or TRBD2 (5 bases each). This CDR3 comprises 13 residues. V was trimmed by 4 bases and J by 2 bases, leaving 9 bases between them. Germline CDR1 and CDR2: ENHRY and SYGVKD. In DNA form, the CDR3 reads TGTGCCATCAGTGCCGGGACCGCCTACGAGCAGTACTTC. Amino acids: CAISAGTAYEQYF.

V gene TRBV10-3 combines with J gene TRBJ1-5; TRBD1 agrees at 7 bases. This CDR3 is 13 amino acids long. With 8 bases clipped from V and 9 bases from J, the junction kept 10 bases outside the gene matches. Germline values: CDR1 ENHRY, CDR2 SYGVKD. In DNA form, the CDR3 reads TGTGCCATCGCTCAGGGGGGGGAATGGCCCCAGCATTTT. Translated, it gives CAIAQGGEWPQHF.

V usage is TRBV6-2 or TRBV6-3 and J usage is TRBJ2-3; the match to TRBD2 covers 11 bases. This CDR3 has 17 amino acids. Germline trimming cut 9 bases from V and 1 base from J; bases unmatched to any gene: 12. Germline lookup yields CDR1 MNHEY and CDR2 SVGEGT. Written as DNA, the CDR3 is TGTGCCAGTCCCACTGAAGGGGGACTAGCGGGCACAGATACGCAGTATTTT. This codes for CASPTEGGLAGTDTQYF.

The V and J genes are TRBV5-6 and TRBJ2-1, with a tentative D call TRBD2 (5 bases). Germline V gene lookup returns CDR1 SGHDT and CDR2 YYEEEE. Trimming took 0 bases from V and 15 from J, leaving 13 bases between them. The CDR3 has 12 amino acids. The CDR3 DNA reads as TGTGCCAGCAGCTTGGGGGAGTGGGCTTGGTTCTTC. It translates to CASSLGEWAWFF.

The table lists this clonotype with a few counts. V gene TRBV20-1 combines with J gene TRBJ2-5; 13 nucleotides agree with TRBD2. This CDR3 comprises 16 residues. CDR1 is DFQATT and CDR2 is SNEGSKA in the germline V gene (reference sequence). The junction had 5 bases not matched to a gene; V was cut back by 0 bases and J by 4 bases. The CDR3 loop is CSARDGLAGVRETQYF. The CDR3 nucleotides read TGCAGTGCTAGAGACGGACTAGCGGGAGTCAGAGAGACCCAGTACTTC.

V usage is TRBV18 and J usage is TRBJ2-7; D is possibly TRBD1 or TRBD2 (5 bases each). Looked up from germline, CDR1 is KGHSH and CDR2 is LQKENI. V lost 0 bases and J lost 2, with 11 bases in between. This CDR3 contains 15 residues. This chain's CDR3 is CASSPPGRPPYEQYF. CDR3 sequence (DNA): TGTGCCAGCTCACCACCGGGACGGCCGCCCTACGAGCAGTACTTC.

This clonotype was observed a few times. V and J are TRBV29-1 and TRBJ2-1, with D possibly being TRBD1 (6 bases). Germline assignment: CDR1 SQVTM and CDR2 ANQGSEA. Trimming cost V 5 bases and J 2 bases, with 16 bases left between them. The CDR3 is 15 amino acids. DNA for the CDR3: TGCAGCGTTACCCGACAGGTCAGTACCTACAATGAGCAGTTCTTC. It codes for CSVTRQVSTYNEQFF.

This clonotype has only a few counts. The chain joins TRBV7-2 to TRBJ2-1, with D hard to call. V dropped 4 bases and J dropped 4 bases, with 11 bases sitting between them. Germline V gene lookup returns CDR1 SGHTA and CDR2 FQGNSA. The CDR3 consists of 14 residues. DNA for the CDR3: TGTGCCAGCAGCTCGCCTCTAGTGTACAATGAGCAGTTCTTC. Translated: CASSSPLVYNEQFF. Filled out from reference TRBV7-2 and TRBJ2-1, the complete variable domain reads GAGVSQSPSNKVTEKGKDVELRCDPISGHTALYWYRQSLGQGLEFLIYFQGNSAPDKSGLPSDRFSAERTGGSVSTLTIQRTQQEDSAVYLCASSSPLVYNEQFFGPGTRLTVL.

The V and J genes are TRBV20-1 and TRBJ1-1; 8 nucleotides line up with TRBD1. J lost 7 bases, V lost 6 bases, and 10 bases had no gene match. Germline V gene data show CDR1 as DFQATT and CDR2 as SNEGSKA (reference sequence). The length of the CDR3 is 13 residues. CDR3 sequence: CSAPPQGAFEAFF. Here the CDR3 DNA reads TGCAGTGCCCCGCCTCAGGGGGCTTTTGAAGCTTTCTTT.

V gene TRBV5-5 combines with J gene TRBJ1-4; no reliable D call. Trimming cost V 3 bases and J 8 bases, with 17 bases left between them. This CDR3 is built from 15 residues. CDR1 and CDR2 (germline): SGHKS, YYEKEE (reference sequence). CDR3 region: CASSSDGLAREKLFF. The CDR3 nucleotides are TGTGCCAGCAGCTCCGACGGACTAGCGAGAGAAAAACTGTTTTTT.

V is TRBV6-2 or TRBV6-3 and J is TRBJ2-7, with D possibly matching TRBD2 (5 bases). CDR1 and CDR2 from the germline V gene are MNHEY and SVGEGT. CDR3 length: 13 amino acids. Trimming removed 2 bases from V and 12 bases from J, with 17 bases in between. The CDR3 protein is CASSYDEGATAYF. DNA of the CDR3: TGTGCCAGCAGTTACGATGAGGGCGCTACAGCGTACTTC.

This clonotype was seen many times. The chain links TRBV20-1 to TRBJ1-2, with D tentatively TRBD1 (6 bases). CDR3 length equals 13 residues. The germline gives CDR1 DFQATT, CDR2 SNEGSKA (reference sequence). V was clipped by 1 base and J by 7 bases, with 13 bases between them. The CDR3 sequence is CSARGQGLAGYTF. DNA for the CDR3: TGCAGTGCTAGAGGGCAGGGGTTGGCTGGCTACACCTTC.

The chain carries TRBV20-1 and TRBJ2-3; no clear D. V was shortened by 0 bases and J by 4 bases, with 11 bases between the two germline ends. Looked up from germline, CDR1 is DFQATT and CDR2 is SNEGSKA (reference sequence). The CDR3 is 14 amino acids. CDR3 nucleotide sequence: TGCAGTGCTAGAGATGGGTCCCGGCCAGATACGCAGTATTTT. As protein: CSARDGSRPDTQYF.

The rearrangement uses TRBV20-1 and TRBJ2-5, with D maybe TRBD2 (6 bases). Per germline, CDR1 DFQATT and CDR2 SNEGSKA (reference sequence). V was cut by 5 bases and J by 4 bases, with 29 bases left in between. The CDR3 length is 18 residues. The DNA for the CDR3 is TGCAGTGCTGGGAGGACTCTGATCTCGACACGAGCTGGAGAGACCCAGTACTTC. It specifies CSAGRTLISTRAGETQYF.

This clonotype was found a few times. The V call is TRBV20-1, the J call TRBJ1-3, with D uncertain. V was cut by 0 bases and J by 0 bases, with 9 bases left in between. The CDR3 totals 15 residues. CDR1 and CDR2 (germline): DFQATT, SNEGSKA (reference sequence). The CDR3, as DNA: TGCAGTGCTAGAGATCCAGGTGGCTCTGGAAACACCATATATTTT. Translation: CSARDPGGSGNTIYF.

This clonotype was seen more than once but under ten times. This chain connects TRBV10-3 to TRBJ2-2; TRBD2 might be the D (5 bases). Germline CDR1 reads ENHRY; CDR2 reads SYGVKD. This CDR3 is 13 amino acids long. The ends were cut back, 6 bases at V and 4 bases at J, with 9 bases in the middle. The CDR3, as DNA: TGTGCCATCAGCCGGGAAACCACCGGGGAGCTGTTTTTT. Translated: CAISRETTGELFF.